The source of this T cell receptor (beta chain) is a study of CD8+ T cells in alopecia areata. Study details: At a dose of 5 to 10 mg twice daily, oral tofacitinib was given to treated patients.

In each case, RNA was isolated and then reverse transcribed into cDNA as the sequencing template. The data were produced by immunoSEQ multiplex PCR, yet TCRdb's version contains in-frame clones alone and is incomplete. The repertoire consists of 110,000 to 150,000 clones, with roughly 50% occurring once and the leading ten covering roughly 6.7%. Germline-derived CDR1 and CDR2 are SGHDN and FVKESK. Trimming removed 3 bases from V and 0 bases from J, with 24 bases in between. The CDR3 extends over 21 amino acids. The receptor comes from a human donor with alopecia areata. The specimen comprised CD4+ T cells sorted from blood, sampled at week 0. J is TRBJ2-6 and V is TRBV14, with D possibly matching TRBD1 (5 bases). The CDR3 reads CASSQRSQGRSISSGANVLTF. The CDR3 bases are TGTGCCAGCAGCCAGCGTTCCCAGGGCCGGTCAATTTCCTCTGGGGCCAACGTCCTGACTTTC.